Here is one T cell receptor beta chain with its context. This clonotype came up many times. Its antigen is currently not known. Nothing much larger sits one base from this clone, and base qualities are not available. Per the publication, the treatment or condition label means: live attenuated yellow fever vaccine strain. A standard Ficoll-Paque protocol was used to isolate PBMCs from peripheral blood. Dynabeads CD4 and CD8 positive selection kits were used to isolate the CD4 and CD8 T-cell fractions. TriZol was used to extract RNA from bulk PBMCs, CD4 and CD8 fractions, and dextramer-positive and dextramer-negative fractions. The data were taken from a study of T cells after yellow fever vaccination (dated by TCRdb to the late 2010s). Context from the whole study: The SMART-Seq v4 Ultra Low Input RNA kit was used to prepare libraries from fractions with low cell numbers. Two healthy male donors, one aged 18 to 29 and one aged 30 to 40 years, made up the cohort. To follow T-cell clones before and after primary and booster YFV17D yellow fever vaccination, bulk TCR alpha and beta repertoires were sequenced over time. Blood samples were taken at several timepoints before and after primary and secondary immunization, and bulk PBMC replicates and cell subsets were isolated.

Beyond this particular receptor, the publication reports: Only two donors were included in the study, so the extent to which the findings can be generalized is limited. The secondary T-cell response was found to be weaker but faster than the primary response, with a peak reached on day 5 rather than on day 15. A small fraction of clonotypes showed up in both the CD4 and CD8 compartments, probably as a result of convergent recombination. Because abundant contaminating clonotypes from the bulk population could be contained in FACS-sorted repertoires, computational filtering was required. Most clones expanded after primary vaccination were re-detected after the booster (around 96% of CD4 and around 88% of CD8), suggesting broad memory maintenance.

TCR cDNA was made using 5'RACE template switching, a step that added a universal primer site and unique molecular identifiers. Priming for cDNA synthesis came from both the TCR alpha and TCR beta constant segments. Library amplification used two PCR steps, and the second PCR step added sample barcodes and sequencing adapters. Sequencing of libraries was done on Illumina HiSeq 2500 (2x100 bp) or NovaSeq (2x150 bp). Processing in the source paper ran as follows. Demultiplexing of reads and collapsing into UMI consensus sequences were performed with MIGEC, and V(D)J alignment was carried out with MiXCR. Vaccine-responding clonotypes were defined with edgeR using replicate PBMC samples, requiring FDR below 0.01 and a log2 fold change above 5 up to day 15. CD4 or CD8 identity was assigned to each bulk clonotype according to whether the clonotype was present at higher abundance in the sequenced CD4 repertoire or the sequenced CD8 repertoire. TCRdb reanalyzed the raw reads on its own, using fastp at Q25 for trimming and MiXCR for clone calling, and kept in-frame beta chains. CDR3 protein duplicates are merged, each entry listing the most common genes and DNA. TCRdb, not the original authors, processed these V and J calls. This sample has tens of thousands of distinct CDR3 sequences in its table, and almost 8% of those were observed once. Clones ranked in the top ten supply roughly two fifths of the sample.

The CDR3 numbers 13 residues from cysteine through phenylalanine. Only the CDR3 portion is preserved as DNA: 39 bases, with reading frame beginning at the first base. At the junction V is shortened by 3 bases and J by 2 bases, with 6 bases in between. Reading the germline V gene gives CDR1 SGHAT and CDR2 FQNNGV. This sequence originates from a man aged 25 to 45 who received the YFV17D yellow fever vaccine. The rearranged segments are TRBV11-2 and TRBJ2-3, with the D gene not confidently named. Sample: CD8+ T cells sorted from PBMCs, taken on the day of the yellow fever booster vaccination. The nucleotides read TGTGCCAGCAGCTTGGTCCCCACAGATACGCAGTATTTT. The translation is CASSLVPTDTQYF.